This entry describes one T cell receptor beta chain. It lacks a known antigen. Per-nucleotide qualities are absent, and no much larger clonotype sits a single base away. Compared with germline, V lacks 3 bases and J lacks 5 bases; bases without a gene match: 2. The germline V gene (reference sequence) specifies DFQATT as CDR1 and SNEGSKA as CDR2. From the cysteine through the phenylalanine, the CDR3 covers 14 amino acids. Only the CDR3 portion is preserved as DNA: 42 bases, with reading frame beginning at the first base. The TCR beta CDR3 regions were amplified from the RNA transcripts. The first round of RT-PCR for the TCR CDR3 was performed with the HTBI primer set and the Qiagen OneStep RT-PCR kit. A second multiplex PCR round built the libraries, followed by size selection and purification. Libraries were sequenced paired-end with 100 bp reads on an Illumina HiSeq2000. In the paper's pipeline: Raw data were processed with SOAPnuke, discarding reads with adapters, uncalled bases, mean Phred below 15, or no exact constant-primer or identifier match. COPE v1.2.5 was used to merge the high-quality paired reads, and each unique nucleotide sequence was defined as a clonotype. MiTCR v1.1 was used to align the clonotypes against IMGT TRBV, TRBD and TRBJ reference segments. The analysis was restricted to V-J combinations with a frequency above 0.0001, which together covered approximately 99% of the repertoires. A TCS score was defined as the ratio between F50 (clonal expansion) and ExV (chaos), using BLOSUM62-based TCRdist between CDR3 peptides within each V-J. Welch's t-statistics and random forest reduced several hundred V-J features to roughly 13, which were used in a naive Bayes classifier (R e1071). TCRdb redid the processing of the public reads, applying fastp at Q25 and MiXCR, and retained in-frame beta chains. Every CDR3 protein is listed once, alongside the most common genes and DNA of its rows. These V and J calls rely on TCRdb rather than the paper's analysis. The table for this sample lists about 580,000 distinct CDR3 sequences; about 15% of them were counted only once. The ten biggest clones cover approximately 5.7% of the sample.

The data were taken from a study of T cells in Graves' hyperthyroidism and ophthalmopathy (dated by TCRdb to between 2019 and 2020). With regard to the full study: Peripheral blood was collected at initial diagnosis, before any treatment. TCR V-J signatures able to tell the groups apart were searched for in a discovery cohort of 100 patients, of whom more than 40 had Graves' ophthalmopathy and under 65 had stable Graves' hyperthyroidism. Whether ophthalmopathy could be predicted prospectively was tested in an independent validation cohort made up of under 20 hyperthyroidism patients plus 17 patients who later progressed to ophthalmopathy. The approximately 90 discovery patients were divided at random into training and test sets in a 7:3 ratio. The study also compared thyroid tissue and blood T-cell repertoires from more than five Graves' hyperthyroidism patients. After sampling, hyperthyroidism patients received methimazole starting at 30 mg daily, and ophthalmopathy patients received high-dose intravenous methylprednisolone. According to the paper, TCR Vbeta CDR3 sequencing was carried out on over 130 peripheral blood samples, which came from under 50 ophthalmopathy, some 73 hyperthyroidism and roughly 17 progressor patients. The study at large found these results: Blood samples also contained most of the expanded thyroid clonotypes (frequency above 0.001), which suggests that blood repertoires may reflect thyroid immune responses. Sample size was not statistically predetermined, and blinding of investigators to group allocation was not performed. Ophthalmopathy was separated from stable hyperthyroidism by a 13 V-J signature model, with 85% to 90% sensitivity and 81% to 82% specificity obtained in cross-validation and 80%/75% obtained in testing. In validation, the model predicted progression to ophthalmopathy with roughly 66% sensitivity and about 73% specificity, a median of 6.5 months before onset.

The hyperthyroidism patients were between 18 and 65 years old and newly diagnosed, with a disease duration of less than 2 months. Any patient with an uncontrolled infection, another autoimmune disease, pregnancy or lactation was excluded. Diagnoses relied on clinical symptoms, serum thyroxine and TRAb, thyroid ultrasound and orbital computed tomography. For progressor patients, blood was drawn at the first diagnosis of hyperthyroidism, before any ophthalmopathy symptoms had appeared. PBMCs were separated from 10 ml of fresh peripheral blood using Ficoll-Paque density gradient centrifugation. Progressor patients were initially diagnosed with Graves' hyperthyroidism and developed ophthalmopathy during follow-up. Total RNA was extracted with Trizol reagent, and quality was checked on an Agilent 2100 Bioanalyzer.

The sequence came from a woman aged 30 to 39 with Graves' hyperthyroidism that later progressed to Graves' ophthalmopathy. The specimen was blood. The rearranged chain carries TRBV20-1 and TRBJ2-7; 15 nucleotides in the junction match TRBD2. The DNA sequence follows: TGCAGTGCTAGGGGACTAGCGGGAGGAAACGAGCAGTACTTC. The translation is CSARGLAGGNEQYF.